A selection of T cell receptor beta chains follows, all from one sample in a study of blood T cell repertoires in COVID-19. Some clones are missing from TCRdb's copy, which holds only in-frame ones; the method was immunoSEQ multiplex PCR. There are some 130,000 clones in the sample; about 76% occur only once, and under 15% lies in the top ten. The sample consisted of peripheral blood. The receptors originated from an elderly man with acute or convalescent COVID-19. CDR3s include the opening cysteine and the closing phenylalanine or tryptophan. The order of the fields is V gene, clone size, CDR3 protein. The size of a clone is reported for some rows only, either as once, few or many, or as a class for expanded clones.

>TRBV6-5|-
CASSITGFEQFF
>TRBV21-1|once
CASSIKGTGDEKLFF
>TRBV3-1/TRBV3-2|few
CASSQGRHTEAFF
>TRBV5-1|many
CASSRQHRDNSPLHF
>TRBV18|once
CASLPGDIGNTIYF
>TRBV7-2|once
CASSLEGTGARSQYF
>TRBV19|once
CASSIPGASYGYTF
>TRBV5-4|-
CASSPRGGQSYNEQFF
>TRBV19|-
CASQRTPHATNEKLFF
>TRBV19|-
CASSMGQLNEKLFF
>TRBV2|-
CASSAEGSYNEQFF
>TRBV7-3|-
CASSVAGTGAANTGELFF
>TRBV6-5|-
CASSTQGAQTGELFF
>TRBV10-2|few
CASSESEVSGNTIYF
>TRBV5-4|-
CASSREGGLETQYF
>TRBV3-1/TRBV3-2|-
CASSQVAGGIPAKKTQYF
>TRBV27|-
CASSFLGQGDTEAFF
>TRBV7-9|-
CASSYYRVSQEKLFF
>TRBV6-2/TRBV6-3|-
CASSTTRLAGGGELFF
>TRBV11-2|once
CASSLEDNTDTQYF
>TRBV5-3|-
CARSPDWDTGELFF
>TRBV28|-
CASSPPRGTEAFF
>TRBV7-8|-
CASSSGLAGGWQFF
>TRBV19|-
CASSITGLAGGTDTQYF
>TRBV11-2|-
CASSLPRQDHYGYTF
>TRBV19|once
CASSASGTGGGGETQYF
>TRBV28|-
CASKPHTGQRQETQYF